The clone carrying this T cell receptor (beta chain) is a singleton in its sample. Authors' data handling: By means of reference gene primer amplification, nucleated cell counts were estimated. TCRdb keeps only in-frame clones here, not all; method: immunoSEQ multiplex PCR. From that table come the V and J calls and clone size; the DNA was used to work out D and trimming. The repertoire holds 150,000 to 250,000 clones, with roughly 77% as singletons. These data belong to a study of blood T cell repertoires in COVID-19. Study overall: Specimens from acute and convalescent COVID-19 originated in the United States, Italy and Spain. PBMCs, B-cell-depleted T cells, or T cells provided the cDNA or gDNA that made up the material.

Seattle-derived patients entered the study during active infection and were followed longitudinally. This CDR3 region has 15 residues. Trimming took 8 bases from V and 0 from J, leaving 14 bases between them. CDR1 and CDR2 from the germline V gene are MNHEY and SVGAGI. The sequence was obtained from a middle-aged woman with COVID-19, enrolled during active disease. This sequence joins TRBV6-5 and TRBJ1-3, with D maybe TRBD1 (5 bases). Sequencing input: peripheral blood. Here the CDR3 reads CASGSGLRSGNTIYF. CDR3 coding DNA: TGTGCCAGCGGATCGGGACTCCGCTCTGGAAACACCATATATTTT.